Listed below are T cell receptor beta chains from one sample, sequenced in a study of T-cell memory formation after mild COVID-19. In TCRdb, the 5' RACE reads were re-called with MiXCR into one record per CDR3 protein. The data show 300,000 to 400,000 distinct CDR3 sequences, approximately 27% seen once. What was sequenced was PBMCs or a T cell subset sorted from them (not recorded which). These receptors came from an adult woman who had mild COVID-19 (a few samples of this study predate the infection). Cell type and time point are not known. Both conserved end residues are part of each CDR3. Fields, in order: D gene, J gene, V gene, clone size, CDR3 protein, CDR3 DNA. D genes are given only for firm matches. Rows give clone size only sometimes, using once, few, many, or a class for an expanded clone.

D: NA
J: TRBJ1-1
V: TRBV27
size: few
CDR3: CASTRGAEAFF
DNA: TGTGCCAGCACGAGGGGCGCTGAAGCTTTCTTT

D: NA
J: TRBJ1-5
V: TRBV2
size: NA
CDR3: CASSVSPSNQPQHF
DNA: TGTGCCAGCAGTGTTTCACCCAGCAATCAGCCCCAGCATTTT

D: NA
J: TRBJ2-5
V: TRBV7-2
size: NA
CDR3: CASSNPRETQYF
DNA: TGTGCCAGCAGCAATCCCCGAGAGACCCAGTACTTC

D: NA
J: TRBJ2-7
V: TRBV5-1
size: few
CDR3: CASSPSSAYEQYF
DNA: TGCGCCAGCAGCCCCTCCTCAGCATACGAGCAGTACTTC

D: NA
J: TRBJ2-7
V: TRBV18
size: NA
CDR3: CASSYGIQQPYEQYF
DNA: TGTGCCAGCTCATACGGCATACAGCAGCCCTACGAGCAGTACTTC

D: NA
J: TRBJ2-5
V: TRBV2
size: NA
CDR3: CASTAASAFATQYF
DNA: TGTGCCAGCACAGCAGCTAGCGCTTTTGCGACCCAGTACTTC

D: NA
J: TRBJ2-7
V: TRBV24-1
size: NA
CDR3: CATSSGQLGAYEQYF
DNA: TGTGCCACCAGCTCAGGACAGCTGGGGGCCTACGAGCAGTACTTC

D: NA
J: TRBJ2-1
V: TRBV20-1
size: NA
CDR3: CSARDLQQSYNEQFF
DNA: TGCAGTGCTAGAGATCTACAGCAATCCTACAATGAGCAGTTCTTC

D: NA
J: TRBJ2-1
V: TRBV6-6
size: NA
CDR3: CASGIRVDEQFF
DNA: TGTGCCAGCGGAATTAGAGTGGATGAGCAGTTCTTC

D: NA
J: TRBJ2-1
V: TRBV20-1
size: few
CDR3: CSAREQGPYNEQFF
DNA: TGCAGTGCTAGAGAGCAGGGGCCCTACAATGAGCAGTTCTTC

D: NA
J: TRBJ2-2
V: TRBV2
size: NA
CDR3: CASSDRDGFNTGELFF
DNA: TGTGCCAGCAGTGATAGGGACGGGTTCAACACCGGGGAGCTGTTTTTT

D: TRBD2
J: TRBJ2-1
V: TRBV5-1
size: few
CDR3: CASMSRLAGVGHYNEQFF
DNA: TGCGCCAGCATGTCGAGACTAGCGGGAGTGGGGCACTACAATGAGCAGTTCTTC

D: NA
J: TRBJ1-1
V: TRBV12-3/TRBV12-4
size: NA
CDR3: CASNMAGYTEAFF
DNA: TGTGCCAGCAATATGGCAGGGTACACTGAAGCTTTCTTT

D: NA
J: TRBJ2-1
V: TRBV7-9
size: NA
CDR3: CASSFPDRVRASGSYNEQFF
DNA: TGTGCCAGCAGCTTCCCAGACAGGGTCCGGGCTAGCGGCTCCTACAATGAGCAGTTCTTC

D: TRBD2
J: TRBJ2-1
V: TRBV12-3/TRBV12-4
size: NA
CDR3: CSSSPRTSGFPAAEQFF
DNA: TGTTCCAGCAGTCCCCGGACTAGCGGATTTCCCGCTGCTGAGCAGTTCTTC

D: TRBD1
J: TRBJ1-2
V: TRBV20-1
size: few
CDR3: CSAREWQGVANYGYTF
DNA: TGCAGTGCTAGAGAGTGGCAGGGGGTGGCTAACTATGGCTACACCTTC

D: NA
J: TRBJ1-3
V: TRBV7-3
size: few
CDR3: CASSPTGAPGNTIYF
DNA: TGTGCCAGCAGCCCGACTGGTGCTCCTGGAAACACCATATATTTT

D: NA
J: TRBJ1-1
V: TRBV10-3
size: NA
CDR3: CARQGGTEAFF
DNA: TGTGCTCGGCAGGGTGGTACTGAAGCTTTCTTT

D: TRBD1
J: TRBJ2-1
V: TRBV18
size: NA
CDR3: CASSPPMGQPNEQFF
DNA: TGTGCCAGCTCACCACCGATGGGACAGCCCAATGAGCAGTTCTTC

D: TRBD2
J: TRBJ2-7
V: TRBV9
size: NA
CDR3: CASSAHGGSEQYF
DNA: TGTGCCAGCAGCGCCCACGGGGGGAGCGAGCAGTACTTC

D: NA
J: TRBJ2-3
V: TRBV5-1
size: NA
CDR3: CASSLEGLISITDTQYF
DNA: TGCGCCAGCAGCTTGGAGGGACTTATCTCGATCACAGATACGCAGTATTTT

D: TRBD2
J: TRBJ2-7
V: TRBV6-5
size: once
CDR3: CASSYGAGVAEQYF
DNA: TGTGCCAGCAGTTACGGAGCGGGAGTCGCCGAGCAGTACTTC

D: NA
J: TRBJ2-1
V: TRBV7-2
size: NA
CDR3: CASSPREGVQFF
DNA: TGTGCCAGCAGCCCCCGCGAAGGTGTGCAGTTCTTC

D: NA
J: TRBJ1-1
V: TRBV5-5
size: few
CDR3: CASSLEGRAEAFF
DNA: TGTGCCAGCAGCTTGGAGGGTAGGGCTGAAGCTTTCTTT

D: TRBD1
J: TRBJ2-2
V: TRBV3-1
size: NA
CDR3: CASSHPTLPTGVNTGELFF
DNA: TGTGCCAGCAGCCACCCGACCCTACCGACAGGGGTAAACACCGGGGAGCTGTTTTTT

D: TRBD1
J: TRBJ2-6
V: TRBV7-2
size: NA
CDR3: CASSHHRGPGANVLTF
DNA: TGTGCCAGCAGCCACCACAGGGGGCCCGGGGCCAACGTCCTGACTTTC

D: TRBD1
J: TRBJ2-5
V: TRBV5-1
size: NA
CDR3: CASALGDRGKETQYF
DNA: TGCGCCAGCGCCCTTGGGGACAGGGGGAAAGAGACCCAGTACTTC

D: NA
J: TRBJ1-2
V: TRBV15
size: NA
CDR3: CATSGRGRHGYTF
DNA: TGTGCCACCAGCGGTAGGGGACGGCATGGCTACACCTTC

D: TRBD1
J: TRBJ1-1
V: TRBV5-1
size: NA
CDR3: CASSLTGDSNTEAFF
DNA: TGCGCCAGCAGCTTGACAGGGGACTCGAACACTGAAGCTTTCTTT

D: NA
J: TRBJ2-7
V: TRBV15
size: NA
CDR3: CATSRDLGMGLYEQYF
DNA: TGTGCCACCAGCAGAGATTTAGGGATGGGCCTCTACGAGCAGTACTTC

D: NA
J: TRBJ2-7
V: TRBV7-7
size: NA
CDR3: CASSPNRTYEQYF
DNA: TGTGCTAGCAGCCCCAACCGGACCTACGAGCAGTACTTC

D: TRBD1
J: TRBJ2-5
V: TRBV28
size: NA
CDR3: CASSKGTGQETQYF
DNA: TGTGCCAGCAGTAAGGGGACAGGGCAAGAGACCCAGTACTTC

D: NA
J: TRBJ2-5
V: TRBV5-6
size: NA
CDR3: CASSLLVAPATQYF
DNA: TGTGCCAGCAGCTTGCTGGTTGCCCCAGCGACCCAGTACTTC

D: NA
J: TRBJ1-4
V: TRBV29-1
size: few
CDR3: CSVELQSNEKLFF
DNA: TGCAGCGTTGAATTACAGTCTAATGAAAAACTGTTTTTT

D: NA
J: TRBJ1-1
V: TRBV29-1
size: few
CDR3: CSVDGAGTEAFF
DNA: TGCAGCGTTGATGGGGCTGGGACTGAAGCTTTCTTT

D: NA
J: TRBJ1-1
V: TRBV18
size: NA
CDR3: CASSSGPNVMNTEAFF
DNA: TGTGCCAGCTCTTCCGGACCCAACGTCATGAACACTGAAGCTTTCTTT

D: TRBD1
J: TRBJ1-1
V: TRBV6-5
size: NA
CDR3: CASSPSGQGAEAFF
DNA: TGTGCCAGCAGTCCATCGGGACAGGGGGCTGAAGCTTTCTTT

D: NA
J: TRBJ2-5
V: TRBV7-3
size: few
CDR3: CASSLYSGGQGTQYF
DNA: TGTGCCAGCAGCTTATATTCGGGGGGCCAAGGGACCCAGTACTTC

D: NA
J: TRBJ2-5
V: TRBV2
size: few
CDR3: CASSEVPGEETQYF
DNA: TGTGCCAGCAGTGAAGTTCCAGGGGAAGAGACCCAGTACTTC

D: TRBD1
J: TRBJ1-2
V: TRBV29-1
size: few
CDR3: CSVDEGQQVYGYTF
DNA: TGCAGCGTTGATGAGGGACAGCAGGTCTATGGCTACACCTTC

D: TRBD1
J: TRBJ2-7
V: TRBV9
size: NA
CDR3: CASSPGQGAASYEQYF
DNA: TGTGCCAGCAGCCCAGGACAGGGGGCCGCGTCCTACGAGCAGTACTTC

D: TRBD1
J: TRBJ1-1
V: TRBV30
size: few
CDR3: CAWSVSDRGKMNTEAFF
DNA: TGTGCCTGGAGTGTATCTGACAGGGGTAAAATGAACACTGAAGCTTTCTTT

D: NA
J: TRBJ2-5
V: TRBV30
size: NA
CDR3: CACQTGGQDLQETQYF
DNA: TGTGCCTGCCAGACGGGGGGCCAGGACCTCCAAGAGACCCAGTACTTC

D: TRBD1
J: TRBJ2-7
V: TRBV20-1
size: NA
CDR3: CSARAPLGQGRGITYEQYF
DNA: TGCAGTGCTAGAGCTCCCCTCGGACAGGGGAGGGGAATTACCTACGAGCAGTACTTC

D: NA
J: TRBJ2-4
V: TRBV29-1
size: few
CDR3: CSVERDGNIQYF
DNA: TGCAGCGTTGAACGGGACGGAAACATTCAGTACTTC

D: TRBD2
J: TRBJ2-1
V: TRBV7-9
size: NA
CDR3: CASSSQEKAGVLHNEQFF
DNA: TGTGCCAGCAGCTCTCAAGAGAAAGCGGGAGTCTTGCACAATGAGCAGTTCTTC

D: NA
J: TRBJ2-3
V: TRBV7-9
size: NA
CDR3: CASSMTGPTDTQYF
DNA: TGTGCCAGCAGCATGACAGGACCCACAGATACGCAGTATTTT

D: NA
J: TRBJ2-5
V: TRBV4-2
size: NA
CDR3: CASSQGFSRGASQETQYF
DNA: TGTGCCAGCAGCCAAGGCTTTTCTCGCGGAGCCTCACAAGAGACCCAGTACTTC

D: TRBD2
J: TRBJ2-1
V: TRBV6-2/TRBV6-3
size: NA
CDR3: CASRAAGGPGEQFF
DNA: TGTGCCAGCCGCGCAGCGGGAGGGCCGGGGGAGCAGTTCTTC

D: NA
J: TRBJ2-2
V: TRBV20-1
size: NA
CDR3: CSAFSRAKNTGELFF
DNA: TGCAGTGCTTTCAGCCGGGCTAAGAACACCGGGGAGCTGTTTTTT